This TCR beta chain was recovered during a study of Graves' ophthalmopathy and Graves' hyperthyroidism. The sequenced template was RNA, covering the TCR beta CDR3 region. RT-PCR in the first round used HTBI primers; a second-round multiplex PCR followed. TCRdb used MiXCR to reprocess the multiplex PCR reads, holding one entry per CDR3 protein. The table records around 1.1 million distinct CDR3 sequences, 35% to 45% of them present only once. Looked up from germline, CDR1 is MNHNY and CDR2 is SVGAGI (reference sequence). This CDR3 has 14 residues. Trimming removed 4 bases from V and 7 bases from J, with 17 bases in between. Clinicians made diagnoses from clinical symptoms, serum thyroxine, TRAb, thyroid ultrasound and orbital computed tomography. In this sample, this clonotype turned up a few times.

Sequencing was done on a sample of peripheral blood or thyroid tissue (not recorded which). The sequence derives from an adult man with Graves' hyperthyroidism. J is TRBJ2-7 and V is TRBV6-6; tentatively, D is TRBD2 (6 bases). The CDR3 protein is CASSSPGGTGEQYF. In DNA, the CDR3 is TGTGCCAGCAGTTCCCCTGGGGGGACTGGAGAGCAGTACTTC.